This record looks at one T cell receptor beta chain sequence and its context. The antigen is unknown. Libraries were prepared by immunoSEQ multiplex PCR; TCRdb keeps only in-frame clonotypes and omits some of them. The table lists around 60,000 clones, around 83% of them singletons. These data belong to a study of a mutant IDH1 vaccine in newly diagnosed glioma. About the research overall: Among treated patients, approximately 62% were male and roughly 40% female, and mean age was roughly 40 years.

Whole-study results and caveats: Among top peripheral T cell clonotypes, changes seemed unrelated to pseudoprogression.

As to time point: week 23, last vaccination. Every single dose of the vaccine, 300 ug of mutant IDH1 20-mer peptide, came with topical imiquimod. V lost 2 bases, J lost 8 bases, and 12 bases lay in between. In germline, CDR1 is MNHEY, CDR2 SVGAGI. This CDR3 contains 13 residues. The TCR was taken from a man aged 25 to 40 with glioma. The chain joins TRBV6-5 to TRBJ1-2; D remains unclear. Sequencing used PBMCs, obtained from a glioma patient whose treatment included an IDH1 peptide vaccine. CDR3 protein: CASSYGRLVGYTF. Written as DNA, the CDR3 is TGTGCCAGCAGTTACGGGAGGCTTGTAGGCTACACCTTC.